Following are 13 T cell receptor beta chains from one sample sequenced in a study of T cell clones after liver transplantation. The table came from immunoSEQ multiplex PCR; TCRdb's copy has only in-frame clones and leaves some out. The table includes 55,000 to 75,000 clones, about 71% detected once. Sequencing was performed on CD4+ T cells from blood, taken at the 15-month timepoint. Every receptor here comes from a human patient who received a liver transplant. The T cells may partly be graft donor cells.

This clone was seen only a few times. The rearrangement links TRBV10-2 to TRBJ1-1; 9 bases map to TRBD1. The CDR3 runs 16 residues. V was pared by 2 bases and J by 4 bases, with 8 bases of the junction left unmatched. Germline CDR1 reads WSHSY; CDR2 reads SAAADI. The CDR3 region is CASSEGQGKISTEAFF. The CDR3 DNA is TGCGCCAGCAGTGAGGGACAGGGGAAGATAAGCACTGAAGCTTTCTTT.

The rearrangement joins TRBV11-3 to TRBJ2-2; 7 positions match TRBD1. The CDR3 has 17 residues. The junction had 10 bases not matched to a gene; V was cut back by 5 bases and J by 1 base. CDR1 and CDR2 (germline): SGHNT, YENEEA. CDR3 coding DNA: TGTGCCAGCAGCCGACAACCGGGACAGATGAACACCGGGGAGCTGTTTTTT. This codes for CASSRQPGQMNTGELFF.

CDR3 sequence (DNA): TGTGCCAGCAAGGAGGACCCCGGAGGAGAGTACAATGAGCAGTTCTTC. It translates to CASKEDPGGEYNEQFF. The chain couples TRBV28 to TRBJ2-1; D possibly corresponds to TRBD2 (5 bases). The CDR3 spans 16 residues. Trimming shortened V by 7 bases and J by 4 bases, and 20 bases separated the two germline ends. Germline values: CDR1 MDHEN, CDR2 SYDVKM. Combining the CDR3 with reference TRBV28 and TRBJ2-1 gives the whole variable domain DVKVTQSSRYLVKRTGEKVFLECVQDMDHENMFWYRQDPGLGLRLIYFSYDVKMKEKGDIPEGYSVSREKKERFSLILESASTNQTSMYLCASKEDPGGEYNEQFFGPGTRLTVL.

The chain combines TRBV23-1 with TRBJ1-1; D is perhaps TRBD1 (6 bases). TRBV23-1 is identified as an open reading frame with a role that is uncertain. Trimming took off 4 bases at V and 1 base at J, with 25 bases between the two ends. The CDR3 has 19 residues. Here the CDR3 reads CASSRVVIGGRGSNTEAFF. In DNA, the CDR3 is TGCGCCAGCAGTCGAGTTGTGATCGGGGGGCGAGGCTCGAACACTGAAGCTTTCTTT.

The chain joins TRBV25-1 to TRBJ1-4; a possible D gene is TRBD1 (5 bases). Germline lookup yields CDR1 MGHDK and CDR2 SYGVNS. Trimming pared 9 bases from V and 5 bases from J, leaving 13 bases between. This CDR3 contains 13 residues. CDR3 residues: CASHQGNNEKLFF. As DNA, the CDR3 is TGTGCCAGTCATCAGGGTAACAATGAAAAACTGTTTTTT.

This chain joins TRBV7-9 and TRBJ1-3, with D maybe TRBD1 (5 bases). V shed 5 bases and J shed 4 bases, with 18 bases lying between them. This CDR3 spans 16 amino acids. Germline-derived CDR1 and CDR2 are SEHNR and FQNEAQ (reference sequence). DNA for the CDR3: TGTGCCAGCAGCCTTACGAACCAGGGAGACGGAAACACCATATATTTT. This codes for CASSLTNQGDGNTIYF.

V and J are TRBV7-6 and TRBJ2-3, with D perhaps TRBD1 or TRBD2 (6 bases each). The V end was cut by 1 base, the J end by 2 bases, with 13 bases between. This CDR3 is built from 16 residues. Germline lookup yields CDR1 SGHVS and CDR2 FNYEAQ. CDR3 DNA sequence: TGTGCCAGCAGCTTAGGTTGGGGGGCGGACACAGATACGCAGTATTTT. Amino acids: CASSLGWGADTDTQYF.

The sample holds many counts of this clone. The gene calls are TRBV28 and TRBJ2-1; no definite D call. Germline V CDR1 and CDR2: MDHEN, SYDVKM. V lost 2 bases, J lost 6 bases, and 17 bases lay in between. The CDR3 totals 16 residues. The CDR3 DNA reads TGTGCCAGCAGTTTACGTTGGGGTCGCGATGTCAATGAGCAGTTCTTC. This encodes CASSLRWGRDVNEQFF.

This clone came up a few times. The chain links TRBV2 to TRBJ2-3; the D call may be TRBD1 or TRBD2 (5 bases each). V lost 6 bases and J 0 bases, leaving 7 bases between the germline ends. There are 13 residues in the CDR3. Germline V CDR1 and CDR2: SNHLY, FYNNEI. CDR3 DNA sequence: TGTGCCAGCAGCTGGGACAGCACAGATACGCAGTATTTT. Translating gives CASSWDSTDTQYF. The variable domain in full, with the rest retrieved from reference TRBV2 and TRBJ2-3, is EPEVTQTPSHQVTQMGQEVILRCVPISNHLYFYWYRQILGQKVEFLVSFYNNEISEKSEIFDDQFSVERPDGSNFTLKIRSTKLEDSAMYFCASSWDSTDTQYFGPGTRLTVL.

The V gene is TRBV2, the J gene TRBJ2-3; unclear D gene. This CDR3 region has 13 residues. Per germline, CDR1 SNHLY and CDR2 FYNNEI. The ends were cut back, 7 bases at V and 4 bases at J, with 12 bases in the middle. For the CDR3, the DNA is TGTGCCAGCAAGGATACGGCGGCAGATACGCAGTATTTT. This encodes CASKDTAADTQYF.

The chain recombines TRBV14 with TRBJ1-4, with a possible D match to TRBD1 (6 bases). This CDR3 contains 11 residues. Germline V gene data show CDR1 as SGHDN and CDR2 as FVKESK. V lost 5 bases to trimming and J lost 15 bases, with 13 bases between them. The CDR3 sequence is CASSGGGLLFF. The DNA of the CDR3 is TGTGCCAGCAGCGGGGGCGGCTTATTGTTTTTT.

The genes are TRBV7-2 and TRBJ2-5; 9 nucleotides match TRBD2. Germline V gene sequence: CDR1 SGHTA, CDR2 FQGNSA. This CDR3 has 16 residues. V was pared by 2 bases and J by 4 bases, with 8 bases of the junction left unmatched. This CDR3 is CASSLRASGIGETQYF. DNA for the CDR3: TGTGCCAGCAGCTTACGGGCTAGCGGGATTGGAGAGACCCAGTACTTC.

The chain links TRBV29-1 to TRBJ1-3, with D unresolved. The germline V gene has CDR1 SQVTM and CDR2 ANQGSEA. There are 13 residues in the CDR3. Trimming took 4 bases from V and 0 from J, leaving 7 bases between them. CDR3: CSVGLSSGNTIYF. The CDR3 DNA reads TGCAGCGTTGGTCTGTCCTCTGGAAACACCATATATTTT.